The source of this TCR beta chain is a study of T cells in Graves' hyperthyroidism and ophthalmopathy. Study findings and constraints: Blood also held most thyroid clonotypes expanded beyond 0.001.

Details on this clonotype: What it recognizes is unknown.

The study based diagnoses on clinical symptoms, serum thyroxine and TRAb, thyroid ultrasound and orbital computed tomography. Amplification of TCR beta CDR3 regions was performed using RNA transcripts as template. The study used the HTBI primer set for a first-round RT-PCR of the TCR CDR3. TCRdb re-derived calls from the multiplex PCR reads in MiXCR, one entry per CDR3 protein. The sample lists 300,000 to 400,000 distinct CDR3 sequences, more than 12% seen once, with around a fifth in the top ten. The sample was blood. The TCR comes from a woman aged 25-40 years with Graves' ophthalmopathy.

The CDR3 spells CASSYWDSFREQYF. The CDR3 DNA sequence: TGTGCCAGCAGTTACTGGGACTCTTTTAGGGAGCAGTACTTC. This rearrangement joins TRBV6-5 to TRBJ2-7; TRBD2 is a possible D gene (6 bases). Germline loops: CDR1 MNHEY, CDR2 SVGAGI. The CDR3 sequence is 14 residues long. V was clipped by 1 base and J by 7 bases, with 14 bases between them.